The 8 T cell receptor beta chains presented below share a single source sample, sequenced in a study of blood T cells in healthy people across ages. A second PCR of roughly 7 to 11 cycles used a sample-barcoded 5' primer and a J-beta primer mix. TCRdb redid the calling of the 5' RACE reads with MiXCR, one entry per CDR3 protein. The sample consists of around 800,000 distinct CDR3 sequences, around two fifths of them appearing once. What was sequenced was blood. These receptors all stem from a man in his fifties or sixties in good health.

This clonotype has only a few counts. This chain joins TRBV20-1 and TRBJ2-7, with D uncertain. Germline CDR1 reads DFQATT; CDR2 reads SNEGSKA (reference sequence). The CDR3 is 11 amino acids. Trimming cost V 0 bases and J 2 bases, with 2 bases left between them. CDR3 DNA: TGCAGTGCTAGAGATCCCTACGAGCAGTACTTC. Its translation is CSARDPYEQYF.

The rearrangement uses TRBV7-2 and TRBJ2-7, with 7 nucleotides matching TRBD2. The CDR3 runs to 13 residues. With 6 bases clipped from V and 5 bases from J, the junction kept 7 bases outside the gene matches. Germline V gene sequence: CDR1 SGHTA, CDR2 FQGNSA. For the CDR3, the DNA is TGTGCCAGCAGACCCGGGACTAAAGACGAGCAGTACTTC. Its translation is CASRPGTKDEQYF.

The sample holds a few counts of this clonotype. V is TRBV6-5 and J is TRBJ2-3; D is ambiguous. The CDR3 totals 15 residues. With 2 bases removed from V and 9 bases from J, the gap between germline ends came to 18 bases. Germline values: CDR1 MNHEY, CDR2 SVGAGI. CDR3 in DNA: TGTGCCAGCAGTTACCAACCAGATCCAGTTAGCACGCAGTATTTT. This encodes CASSYQPDPVSTQYF.

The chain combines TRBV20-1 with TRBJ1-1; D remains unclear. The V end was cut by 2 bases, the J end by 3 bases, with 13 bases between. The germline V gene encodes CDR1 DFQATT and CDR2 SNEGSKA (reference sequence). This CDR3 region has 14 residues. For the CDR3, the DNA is TGCAGTGCTAGATCTTGGGAAAGGGACACTGAAGCTTTCTTT. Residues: CSARSWERDTEAFF.

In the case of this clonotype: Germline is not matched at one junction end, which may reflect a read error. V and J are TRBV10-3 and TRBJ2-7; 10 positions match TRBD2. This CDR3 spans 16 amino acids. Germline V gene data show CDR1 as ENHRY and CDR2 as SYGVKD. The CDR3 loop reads CAISKSRTSGGDEQYF. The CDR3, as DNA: TGTGCCATCAGTAAGTCAAGGACTAGCGGAGGCGACGAGCAGTACTTC.

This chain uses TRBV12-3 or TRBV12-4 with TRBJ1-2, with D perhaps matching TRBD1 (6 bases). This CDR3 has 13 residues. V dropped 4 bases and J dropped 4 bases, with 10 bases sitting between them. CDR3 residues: CASSSQGLYGYTF. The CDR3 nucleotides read TGTGCCAGCAGTTCACAGGGACTCTATGGCTACACCTTC.

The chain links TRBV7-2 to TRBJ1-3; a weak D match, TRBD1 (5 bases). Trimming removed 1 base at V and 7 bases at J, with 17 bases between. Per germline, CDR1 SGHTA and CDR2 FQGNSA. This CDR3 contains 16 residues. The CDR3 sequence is CASSLVGQGARNTIYF. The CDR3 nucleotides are TGTGCCAGCAGCTTAGTGGGGCAGGGAGCTAGGAACACCATATATTTT.

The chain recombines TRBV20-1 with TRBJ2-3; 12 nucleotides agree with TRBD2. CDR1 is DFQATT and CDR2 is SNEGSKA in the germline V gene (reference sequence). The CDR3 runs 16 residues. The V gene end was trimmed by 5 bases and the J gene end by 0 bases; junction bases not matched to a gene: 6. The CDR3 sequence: CSALPSGGGSTDTQYF. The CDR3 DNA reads TGCAGTGCTCTCCCTAGCGGGGGGGGGAGCACAGATACGCAGTATTTT.